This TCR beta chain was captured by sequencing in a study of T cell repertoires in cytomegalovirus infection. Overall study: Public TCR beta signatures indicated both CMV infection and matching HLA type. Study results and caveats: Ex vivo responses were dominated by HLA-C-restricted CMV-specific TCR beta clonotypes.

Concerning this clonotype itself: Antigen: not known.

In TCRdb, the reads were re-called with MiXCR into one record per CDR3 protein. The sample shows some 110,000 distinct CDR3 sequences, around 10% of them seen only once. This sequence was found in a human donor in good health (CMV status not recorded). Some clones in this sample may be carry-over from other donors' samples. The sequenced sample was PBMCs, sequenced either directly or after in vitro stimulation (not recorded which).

The CDR3 nucleotides read TGTGCCAGCAGTTCCACAGGGGTAGGCGAAAAACTGTTTTTT. Translating gives CASSSTGVGEKLFF. V gene TRBV12-3 or TRBV12-4 combines with J gene TRBJ1-4; 7 bases match TRBD1. This CDR3 comprises 14 residues. V lost 4 bases and J lost 8; bases outside the gene matches: 7.